This T cell receptor (beta chain) was identified during a study of esophageal squamous cell carcinoma under preoperative chemotherapy. Across the study: Both tumor-infiltrating lymphocytes and peripheral blood T cells were profiled. Study-wide results and limits: Paclitaxel-nedaplatin therapy caused immediate, substantial clonotype frequency changes. After treatment, tumor-infiltrating lymphocytes seemed to come partly from incoming peripheral T cells, not only local changes.

This clonotype is labeled medium-sized. Its antigen is unidentified. Indicated time point: after preoperative PTX-NDP chemotherapy. Per germline, CDR1 SGHTA and CDR2 FQGNSA. The CDR3 spans 16 residues. Trimming removed 0 bases from V and 5 bases from J; junction bases left unmatched: 6. TCRdb analysed the PCR reads with MiXCR anew, one entry per CDR3 protein. The table lists some 30,000 distinct CDR3 sequences, around half of them singletons. This TCR was recovered from a human donor with esophageal squamous cell carcinoma. The donor label of this sample is uncertain. Sample collection was performed from a patient given preoperative chemotherapy. The chain recombines TRBV7-2 with TRBJ2-5; TRBD2 matches 10 bases. This chain's CDR3 is CASSLAQSGGAETQYF. For the CDR3, the DNA is TGTGCCAGCAGCTTAGCGCAGAGCGGGGGGGCGGAGACCCAGTACTTC.